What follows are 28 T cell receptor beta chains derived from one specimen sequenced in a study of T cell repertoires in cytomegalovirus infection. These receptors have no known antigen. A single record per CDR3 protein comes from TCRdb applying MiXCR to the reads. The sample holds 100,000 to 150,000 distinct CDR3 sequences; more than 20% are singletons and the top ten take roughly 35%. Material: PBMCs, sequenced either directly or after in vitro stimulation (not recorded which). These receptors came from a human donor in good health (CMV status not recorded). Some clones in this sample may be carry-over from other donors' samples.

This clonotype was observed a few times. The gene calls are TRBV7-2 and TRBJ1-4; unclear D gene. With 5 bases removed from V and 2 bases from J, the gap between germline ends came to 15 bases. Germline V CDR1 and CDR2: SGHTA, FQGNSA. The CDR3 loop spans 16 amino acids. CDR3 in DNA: TGTGCCAGCAGCGCTAGGGAGCAGCCGACTAATGAAAAACTGTTTTTT. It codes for CASSAREQPTNEKLFF.

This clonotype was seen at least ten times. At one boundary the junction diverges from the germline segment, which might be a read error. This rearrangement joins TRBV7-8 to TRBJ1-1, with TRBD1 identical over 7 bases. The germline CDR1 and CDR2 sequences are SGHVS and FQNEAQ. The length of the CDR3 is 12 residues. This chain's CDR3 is CASTRDRAEAFF. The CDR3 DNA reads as TGTGCCAGCACCCGAGACAGGGCTGAGGCTTTCTTT.

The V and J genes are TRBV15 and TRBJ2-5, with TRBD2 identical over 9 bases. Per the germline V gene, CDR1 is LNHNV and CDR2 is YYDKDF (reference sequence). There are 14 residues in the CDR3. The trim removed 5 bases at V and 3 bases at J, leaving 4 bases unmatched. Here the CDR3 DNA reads TGTGCCACCAGCTATCGACTAGCGGAAGAGACCCAGTACTTC. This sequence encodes CATSYRLAEETQYF.

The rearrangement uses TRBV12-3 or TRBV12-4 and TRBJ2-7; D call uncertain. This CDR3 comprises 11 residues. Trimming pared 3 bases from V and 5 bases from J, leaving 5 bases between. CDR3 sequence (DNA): TGTGCCAGCAGTTTTGGGCACGAGCAGTACTTC. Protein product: CASSFGHEQYF.

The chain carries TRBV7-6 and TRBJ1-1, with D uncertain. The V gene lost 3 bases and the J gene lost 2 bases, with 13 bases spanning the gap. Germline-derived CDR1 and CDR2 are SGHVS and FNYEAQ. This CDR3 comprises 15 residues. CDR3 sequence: CASSFRPNVNTEAFF. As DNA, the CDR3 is TGTGCCAGCAGCTTCCGCCCAAACGTTAACACTGAAGCTTTCTTT.

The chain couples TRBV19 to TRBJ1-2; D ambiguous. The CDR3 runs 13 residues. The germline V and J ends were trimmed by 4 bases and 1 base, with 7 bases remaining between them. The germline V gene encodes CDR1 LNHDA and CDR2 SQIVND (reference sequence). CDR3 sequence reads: CASSTTLNYGYTF. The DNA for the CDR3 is TGTGCCAGTAGTACCACGCTTAACTATGGCTACACCTTC.

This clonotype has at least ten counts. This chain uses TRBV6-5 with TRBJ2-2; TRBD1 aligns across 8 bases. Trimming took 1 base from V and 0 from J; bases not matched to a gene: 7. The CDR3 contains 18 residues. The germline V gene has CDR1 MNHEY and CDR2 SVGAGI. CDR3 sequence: CASSYFPSTGANTGELFF. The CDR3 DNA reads TGTGCCAGCAGTTACTTCCCCTCGACAGGGGCGAACACCGGGGAGCTGTTTTTT.

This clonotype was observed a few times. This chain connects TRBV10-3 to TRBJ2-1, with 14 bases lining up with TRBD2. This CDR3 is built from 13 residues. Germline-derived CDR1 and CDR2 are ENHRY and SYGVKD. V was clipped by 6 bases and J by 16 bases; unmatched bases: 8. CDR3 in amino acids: CAIRGLAGVPPFF. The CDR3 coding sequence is TGTGCCATCAGGGGACTAGCGGGAGTGCCCCCCTTCTTC.

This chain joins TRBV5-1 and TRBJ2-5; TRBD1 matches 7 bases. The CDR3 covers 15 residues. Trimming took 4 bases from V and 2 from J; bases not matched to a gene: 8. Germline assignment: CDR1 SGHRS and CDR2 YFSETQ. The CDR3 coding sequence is TGCGCCAGCAGCGAGACGACAGGGAAACAAGAGACCCAGTACTTC. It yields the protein CASSETTGKQETQYF.

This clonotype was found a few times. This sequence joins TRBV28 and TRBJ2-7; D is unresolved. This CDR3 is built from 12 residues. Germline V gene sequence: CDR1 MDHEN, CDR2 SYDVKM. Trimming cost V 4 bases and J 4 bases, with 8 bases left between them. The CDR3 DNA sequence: TGTGCCAGCAGTTCACAGCAATACGAGCAGTACGTC. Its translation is CASSSQQYEQYV.

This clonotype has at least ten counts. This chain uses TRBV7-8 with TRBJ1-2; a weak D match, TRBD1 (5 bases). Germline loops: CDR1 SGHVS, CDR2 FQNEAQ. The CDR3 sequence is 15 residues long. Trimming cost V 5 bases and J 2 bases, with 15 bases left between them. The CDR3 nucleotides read TGTGCCAGCAGCCGAACCTGGGACGGCAACTATGGCTACACCTTC. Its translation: CASSRTWDGNYGYTF.

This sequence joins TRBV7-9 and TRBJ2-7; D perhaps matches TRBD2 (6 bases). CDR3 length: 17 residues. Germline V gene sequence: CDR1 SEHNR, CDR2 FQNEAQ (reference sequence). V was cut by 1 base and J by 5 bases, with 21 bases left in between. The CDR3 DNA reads TGTGCCAGCAGCTTAGGGGCGGGGATCCCCTCTAGGGACGAGCAGTACTTC. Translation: CASSLGAGIPSRDEQYF.

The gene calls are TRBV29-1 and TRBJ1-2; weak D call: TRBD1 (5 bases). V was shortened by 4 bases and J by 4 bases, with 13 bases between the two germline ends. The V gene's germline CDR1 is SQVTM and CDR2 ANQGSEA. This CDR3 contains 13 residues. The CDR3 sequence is CSVGGDGSYGYTF. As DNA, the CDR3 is TGCAGCGTTGGGGGGGACGGAAGCTATGGCTACACCTTC.

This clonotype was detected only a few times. The CDR3: CASSPPGVGSYNEQFF. DNA for the CDR3: TGTGCCAGCTCACCTCCAGGGGTAGGATCCTACAATGAGCAGTTCTTC. The rearrangement uses TRBV18 and TRBJ2-1; possible D gene TRBD1, 6 bases. This CDR3 is 16 amino acids long. CDR1 and CDR2 from the germline V gene are KGHSH and LQKENI. Trimming took off 3 bases at V and 1 base at J, with 13 bases between the two ends.

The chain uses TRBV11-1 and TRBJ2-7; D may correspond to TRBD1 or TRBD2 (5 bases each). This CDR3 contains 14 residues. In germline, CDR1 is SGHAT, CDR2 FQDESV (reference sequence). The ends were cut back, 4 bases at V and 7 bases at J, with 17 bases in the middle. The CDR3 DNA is TGTGCCAGCAGCTCCCACGGGACCTCGAATGAGCAGTACTTC. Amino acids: CASSSHGTSNEQYF. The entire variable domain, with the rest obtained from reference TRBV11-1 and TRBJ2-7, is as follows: EAEVAQSPRYKITEKSQAVAFWCDPISGHATLYWYRQILGQGPELLVQFQDESVVDDSQLPKDRFSAERLKGVDSTLKIQPAELGDSAMYLCASSSHGTSNEQYFGPGTRLTVT.

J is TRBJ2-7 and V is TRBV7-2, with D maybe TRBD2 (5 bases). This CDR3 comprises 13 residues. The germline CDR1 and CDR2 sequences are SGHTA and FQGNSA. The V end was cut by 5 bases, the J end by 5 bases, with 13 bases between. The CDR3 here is CASSRFGRDEQYF. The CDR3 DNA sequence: TGTGCCAGCAGCCGTTTCGGGCGGGACGAGCAGTACTTC.

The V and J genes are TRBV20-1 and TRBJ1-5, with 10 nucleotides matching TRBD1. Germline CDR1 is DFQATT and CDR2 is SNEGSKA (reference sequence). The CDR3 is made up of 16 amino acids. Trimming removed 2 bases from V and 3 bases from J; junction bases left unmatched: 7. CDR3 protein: CSARRSDRGHNQPQHF. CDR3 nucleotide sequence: TGCAGTGCTAGACGCTCAGACAGGGGGCACAATCAGCCCCAGCATTTT.

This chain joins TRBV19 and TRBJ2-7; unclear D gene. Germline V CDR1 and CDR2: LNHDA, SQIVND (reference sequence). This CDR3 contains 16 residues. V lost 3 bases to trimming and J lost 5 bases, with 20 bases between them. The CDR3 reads CASSIVGNRVNHEQYF. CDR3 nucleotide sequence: TGTGCCAGTAGTATCGTGGGAAACCGGGTCAACCACGAGCAGTACTTC.

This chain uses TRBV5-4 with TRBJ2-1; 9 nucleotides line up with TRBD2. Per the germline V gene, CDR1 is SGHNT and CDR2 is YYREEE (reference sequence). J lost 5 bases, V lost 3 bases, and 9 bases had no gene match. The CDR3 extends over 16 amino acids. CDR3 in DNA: TGTGCCAGCAGCTCATTAAGCGGGAGGAGAGACAATGAGCAGTTCTTC. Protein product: CASSSLSGRRDNEQFF.

The DNA for the CDR3 is TGCAGTGCTAGAGATCATTCCGACGTCGGCCAGGGTGGCTACACCTTC. It codes for CSARDHSDVGQGGYTF. The rearrangement joins TRBV20-1 to TRBJ1-2; TRBD1 is a possible D gene (5 bases). Germline V gene lookup returns CDR1 DFQATT and CDR2 SNEGSKA (reference sequence). The germline V and J ends were trimmed by 0 bases and 7 bases, with 21 bases remaining between them. The CDR3 is made up of 16 amino acids.

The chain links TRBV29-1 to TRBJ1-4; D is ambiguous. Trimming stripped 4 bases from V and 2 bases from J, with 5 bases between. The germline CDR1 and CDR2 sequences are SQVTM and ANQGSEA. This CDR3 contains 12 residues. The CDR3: CSVGTTNEKLFF. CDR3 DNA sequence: TGCAGCGTTGGAACGACTAATGAAAAACTGTTTTTT. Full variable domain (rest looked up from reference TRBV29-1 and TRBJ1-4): SAVISQKPSRDICQRGTSLTIQCQVDSQVTMMFWYRQQPGQSLTLIATANQGSEATYESGFVIDKFPISRPNLTFSTLTVSNMSPEDSSIYLCSVGTTNEKLFFGSGTQLSVL.

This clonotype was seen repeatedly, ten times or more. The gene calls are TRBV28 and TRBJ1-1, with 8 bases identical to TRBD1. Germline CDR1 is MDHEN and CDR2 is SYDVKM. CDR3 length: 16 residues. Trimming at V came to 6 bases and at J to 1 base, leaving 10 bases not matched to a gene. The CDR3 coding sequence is TGTGCCAGCAGCCGGACAGGGCGGGTTGGGAACACTGAAGCTTTCTTT. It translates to CASSRTGRVGNTEAFF.

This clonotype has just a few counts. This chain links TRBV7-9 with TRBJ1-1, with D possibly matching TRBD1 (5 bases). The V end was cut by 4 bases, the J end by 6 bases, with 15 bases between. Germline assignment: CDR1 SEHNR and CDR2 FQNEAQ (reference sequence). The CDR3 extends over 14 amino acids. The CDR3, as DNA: TGTGCCAGCAGCTCGTGGGGGGAAAACTCTGAAGCTTTCTTT. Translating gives CASSSWGENSEAFF.

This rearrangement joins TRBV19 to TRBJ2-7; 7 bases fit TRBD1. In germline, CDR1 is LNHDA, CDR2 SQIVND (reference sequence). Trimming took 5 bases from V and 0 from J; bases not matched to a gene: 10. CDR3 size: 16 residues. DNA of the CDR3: TGTGCCAGTAGTGACCAGGGACAGCGTTACTCCTACGAGCAGTACTTC. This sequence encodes CASSDQGQRYSYEQYF.

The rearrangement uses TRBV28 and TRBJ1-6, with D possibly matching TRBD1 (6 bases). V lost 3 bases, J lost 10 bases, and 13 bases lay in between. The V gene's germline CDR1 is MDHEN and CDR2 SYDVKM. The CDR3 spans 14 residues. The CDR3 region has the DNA TGTGCCAGCAGTTTGGGGACAATTGGGTCACCCCTCCACTTT. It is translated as CASSLGTIGSPLHF.

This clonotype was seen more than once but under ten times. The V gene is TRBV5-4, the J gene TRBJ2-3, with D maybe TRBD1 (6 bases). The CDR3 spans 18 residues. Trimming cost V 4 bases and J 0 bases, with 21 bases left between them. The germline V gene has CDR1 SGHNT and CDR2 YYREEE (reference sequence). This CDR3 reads CASSPRDNRFTSTDTQYF. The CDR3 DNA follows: TGTGCCAGCAGCCCCCGGGACAACCGTTTTACTAGCACAGATACGCAGTATTTT.

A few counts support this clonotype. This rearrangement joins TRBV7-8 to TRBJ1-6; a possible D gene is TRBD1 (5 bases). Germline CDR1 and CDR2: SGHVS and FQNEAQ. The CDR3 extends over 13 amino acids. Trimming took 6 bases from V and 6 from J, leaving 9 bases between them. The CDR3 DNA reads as TGTGCCAGCAGTCCGGACATTAATTCACCCCTCCACTTT. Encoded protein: CASSPDINSPLHF.

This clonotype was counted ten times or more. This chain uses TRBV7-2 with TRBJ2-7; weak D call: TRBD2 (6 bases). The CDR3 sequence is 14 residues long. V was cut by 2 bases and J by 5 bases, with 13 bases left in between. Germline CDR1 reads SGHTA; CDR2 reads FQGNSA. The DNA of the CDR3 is TGTGCCAGCAGCTTACAGGAGGGGTTCCACGAGCAGTACTTC. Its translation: CASSLQEGFHEQYF.